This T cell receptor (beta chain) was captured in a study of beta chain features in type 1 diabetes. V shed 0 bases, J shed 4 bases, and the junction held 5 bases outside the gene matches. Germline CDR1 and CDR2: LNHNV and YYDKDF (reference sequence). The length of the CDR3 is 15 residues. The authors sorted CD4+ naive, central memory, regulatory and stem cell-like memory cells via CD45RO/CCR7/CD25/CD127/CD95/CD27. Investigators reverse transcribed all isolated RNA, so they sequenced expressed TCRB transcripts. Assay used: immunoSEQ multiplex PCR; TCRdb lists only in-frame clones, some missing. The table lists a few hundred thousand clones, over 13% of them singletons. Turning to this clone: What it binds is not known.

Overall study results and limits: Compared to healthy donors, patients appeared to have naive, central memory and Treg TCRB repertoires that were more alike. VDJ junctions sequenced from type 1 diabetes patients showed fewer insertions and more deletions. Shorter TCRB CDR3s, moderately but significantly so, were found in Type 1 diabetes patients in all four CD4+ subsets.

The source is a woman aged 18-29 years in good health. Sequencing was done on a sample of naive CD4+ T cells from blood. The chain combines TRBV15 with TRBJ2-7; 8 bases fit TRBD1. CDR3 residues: CATSREAGGIYEQYF. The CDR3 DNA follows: TGTGCCACCAGCAGAGAGGCAGGGGGCATTTACGAGCAGTACTTC.